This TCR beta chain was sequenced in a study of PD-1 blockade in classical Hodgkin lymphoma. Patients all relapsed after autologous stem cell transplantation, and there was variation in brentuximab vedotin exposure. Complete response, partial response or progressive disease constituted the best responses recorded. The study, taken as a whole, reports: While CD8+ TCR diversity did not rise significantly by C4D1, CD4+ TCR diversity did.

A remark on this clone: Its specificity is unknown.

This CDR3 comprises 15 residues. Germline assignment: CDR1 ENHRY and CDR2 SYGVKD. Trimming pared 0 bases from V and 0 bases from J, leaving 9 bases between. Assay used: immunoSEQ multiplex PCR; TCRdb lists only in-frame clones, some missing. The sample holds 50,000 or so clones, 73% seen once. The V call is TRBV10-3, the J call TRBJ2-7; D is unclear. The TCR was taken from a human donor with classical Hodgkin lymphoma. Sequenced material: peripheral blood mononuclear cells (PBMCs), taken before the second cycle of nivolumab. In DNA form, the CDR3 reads TGTGCCATCAGTGAGTCGCCGATGAGCTCCTACGAGCAGTACTTC. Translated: CAISESPMSSYEQYF.